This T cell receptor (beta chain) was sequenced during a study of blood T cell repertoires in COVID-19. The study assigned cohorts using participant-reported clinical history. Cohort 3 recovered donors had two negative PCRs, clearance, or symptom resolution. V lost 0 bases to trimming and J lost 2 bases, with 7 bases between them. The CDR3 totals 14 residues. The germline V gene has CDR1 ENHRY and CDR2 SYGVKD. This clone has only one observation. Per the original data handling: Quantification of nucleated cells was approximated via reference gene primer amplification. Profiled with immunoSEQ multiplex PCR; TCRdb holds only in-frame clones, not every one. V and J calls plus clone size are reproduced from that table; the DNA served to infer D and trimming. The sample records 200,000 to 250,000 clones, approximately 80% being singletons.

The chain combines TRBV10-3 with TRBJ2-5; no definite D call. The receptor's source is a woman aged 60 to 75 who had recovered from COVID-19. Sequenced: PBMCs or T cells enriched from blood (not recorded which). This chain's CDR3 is CAISESTGQETQYF. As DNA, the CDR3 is TGTGCCATCAGTGAGTCGACGGGTCAAGAGACCCAGTACTTC.